This entry lists 14 T cell receptor beta chains sequenced from one sample in a study of cytomegalovirus exposure and HLA in healthy donors. Use of 60 Vbeta and 13 Jbeta primers characterized the PCR. The assay was immunoSEQ multiplex PCR, and TCRdb's table has in-frame clones only and misses some. Seen here are approximately 210,000 clones, around 75% observed once, and the top ten hold approximately 0.39%. Sequencing was carried out using PBMCs. These receptors originate from a male donor in good health and CMV-seropositive.

The chain links TRBV9 to TRBJ1-3; D is unclear. From germline, CDR1 is SGDLS and CDR2 YYNGEE. Trimming removed 0 bases from V and 9 bases from J, with 16 bases in between. The CDR3 consists of 15 residues. The CDR3 sequence: CASSVDPETSGTIYF. As DNA, the CDR3 is TGTGCCAGCAGCGTAGATCCGGAGACTAGCGGCACCATATATTTT.

The CDR3 here is CASSLGGTSAHFF. The CDR3 DNA sequence: TGTGCCAGCAGCTTAGGGGGGACTAGCGCGCATTTCTTC. The rearrangement links TRBV7-2 to TRBJ2-1, with TRBD2 identical over 10 bases. CDR3 length: 13 amino acids. Germline V lookup: CDR1 SGHTA, CDR2 FQGNSA. Losses at the gene ends were 1 base for V and 16 bases for J; bases not matched to a gene: 7.

The chain is built from TRBV5-6 and TRBJ2-3, with a possible D match to TRBD1 (7 bases). The V and J ends lost 4 bases and 0 bases respectively, with 12 bases between them. There are 15 residues in the CDR3. CDR1 is SGHDT and CDR2 is YYEEEE in the germline V gene. This chain's CDR3 is CASSHRGLSTDTQYF. The CDR3 DNA is TGTGCCAGCAGCCACAGGGGACTCAGCACAGATACGCAGTATTTT.

The chain combines TRBV27 with TRBJ1-1; TRBD1 agrees at 7 bases. This CDR3 spans 14 amino acids. V was clipped by 5 bases and J by 1 base; unmatched bases: 4. Per the germline V gene, CDR1 is MNHEY and CDR2 is SMNVEV (reference sequence). The CDR3 sequence is CASSLTGANTEAFF. The CDR3 nucleotides read TGTGCCAGCAGTCTCACAGGGGCGAACACTGAAGCTTTCTTT.

The V gene is TRBV19, the J gene TRBJ1-5; D is unresolved. Looked up from germline, CDR1 is LNHDA and CDR2 is SQIVND (reference sequence). The germline V and J ends were trimmed by 0 bases and 7 bases, with 13 bases remaining between them. This CDR3 contains 15 residues. The CDR3 reads CASSIDLVVRQPQHF. For the CDR3, the DNA is TGTGCCAGTAGTATAGATCTGGTCGTTCGGCAGCCCCAGCATTTT.

The chain combines TRBV27 with TRBJ1-1, with 7 bases aligning to TRBD1. The germline V gene has CDR1 MNHEY and CDR2 SMNVEV (reference sequence). The ends lost 7 bases at V and 3 bases at J; junction bases unmatched: 8. This CDR3 has 14 amino acids. The DNA of the CDR3 is TGTGCCAGCATGACGGCAGGGGGGTACACTGAAGCTTTCTTT. Translating it yields CASMTAGGYTEAFF.

The chain couples TRBV19 to TRBJ1-2, with 8 nucleotides matching TRBD1. The junction had 11 bases not matched to a gene; V was cut back by 5 bases and J by 3 bases. The CDR3 runs to 16 residues. In germline, CDR1 is LNHDA, CDR2 SQIVND (reference sequence). Here the CDR3 reads CASSLNAGTGDYGYTF. CDR3 in DNA: TGTGCCAGTAGTCTCAACGCCGGGACAGGAGACTATGGCTACACCTTC.

The chain uses TRBV12-5 and TRBJ2-5, with D perhaps TRBD1 (5 bases). Trimming removed 2 bases from V and 4 bases from J, with 8 bases in between. The CDR3 is 13 residues long. CDR1 LGHNT and CDR2 FRNRAP come from the germline V gene. CDR3 coding DNA: TGTGCTAGTGGTTTGTGGGGCCCAGAGACCCAGTACTTC. Residues: CASGLWGPETQYF.

This sequence joins TRBV30 and TRBJ1-5, with unresolved D. Germline values: CDR1 GTSNPN, CDR2 SVGIG (reference sequence). This CDR3 spans 14 amino acids. V gave up 1 base and J gave up 6 bases, with 13 bases separating them. The CDR3 spells CAWSDGKGGQPQHF. The CDR3 coding sequence is TGTGCCTGGAGTGATGGCAAGGGAGGTCAGCCCCAGCATTTT. Drawing the rest from reference TRBV30 and TRBJ1-5, the complete variable domain is SQTIHQWPATLVQPVGSPLSLECTVEGTSNPNLYWYRQAAGRGLQLLFYSVGIGQISSEVPQNLSASRPQDRQFILSSKKLLLSDSGFYLCAWSDGKGGQPQHFGDGTRLSIL.

The chain recombines TRBV6-5 with TRBJ1-1, with D hard to call. The CDR3 spans 15 residues. Looked up from germline, CDR1 is MNHEY and CDR2 is SVGAGI. The germline V and J ends were trimmed by 7 bases and 1 base, with 16 bases remaining between them. DNA of the CDR3: TGTGCCAGCATATCAAACAGAGTCCGGAACACTGAAGCTTTCTTT. This codes for CASISNRVRNTEAFF.

This clone was observed a few times. The chain has TRBV28 and TRBJ1-5; 7 bases agree with TRBD1. J gave up 4 bases and V 6 bases, and 9 bases lay outside the gene matches. In germline, CDR1 is MDHEN, CDR2 SYDVKM. This CDR3 region has 15 residues. Here the CDR3 DNA reads TGTGCCAGCAGGCCGACGACAGGGAGGAATCAGCCCCAGCATTTT. Translation: CASRPTTGRNQPQHF. The full variable domain, rest sourced from reference TRBV28 and TRBJ1-5, is DVKVTQSSRYLVKRTGEKVFLECVQDMDHENMFWYRQDPGLGLRLIYFSYDVKMKEKGDIPEGYSVSREKKERFSLILESASTNQTSMYLCASRPTTGRNQPQHFGDGTRLSIL.

This sequence joins TRBV7-9 and TRBJ1-4, with a tentative D call TRBD1 (6 bases). The CDR3 has 15 amino acids. Germline CDR1 SEHNR, CDR2 FQNEAQ (reference sequence). The V gene lost 4 bases and the J gene lost 7 bases, with 16 bases spanning the gap. Here the CDR3 reads CASSSRGVEGEKLFF. The CDR3 DNA reads as TGTGCCAGCAGCTCCAGGGGAGTAGAGGGTGAAAAACTGTTTTTT.

This clone was observed a handful of times. V is TRBV7-3 and J is TRBJ2-5; possibly TRBD2 for D (6 bases). Looked up from germline, CDR1 is SGHTA and CDR2 is FQGTGA. The CDR3 totals 13 residues. Trimming removed 3 bases at V and 1 base at J, with 6 bases between. This CDR3 is CASSLGLQETQYF. CDR3 in DNA: TGTGCCAGCAGCTTGGGACTCCAAGAGACCCAGTACTTC.

The chain couples TRBV5-1 to TRBJ2-1; 10 bases fit TRBD1. The CDR3 has 14 amino acids. Germline trimming cut 6 bases from V and 8 bases from J; bases unmatched to any gene: 8. CDR1 SGHRS and CDR2 YFSETQ come from the germline V gene. In nucleotides, the CDR3 is TGCGCCAGCATCCGGGACAGGGGTTACGATGAGCAGTTCTTC. Amino acids: CASIRDRGYDEQFF.